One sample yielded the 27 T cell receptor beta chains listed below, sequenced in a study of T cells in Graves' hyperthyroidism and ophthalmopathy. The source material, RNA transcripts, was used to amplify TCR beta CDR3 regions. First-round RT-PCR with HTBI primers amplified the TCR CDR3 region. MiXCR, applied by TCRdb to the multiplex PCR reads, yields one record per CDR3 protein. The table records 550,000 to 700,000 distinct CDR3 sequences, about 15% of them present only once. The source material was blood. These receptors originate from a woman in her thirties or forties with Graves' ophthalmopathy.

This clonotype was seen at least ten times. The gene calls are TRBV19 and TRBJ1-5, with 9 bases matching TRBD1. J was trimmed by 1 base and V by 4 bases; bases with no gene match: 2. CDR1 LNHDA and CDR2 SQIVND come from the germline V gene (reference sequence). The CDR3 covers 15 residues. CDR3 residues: CASSTGTGSNQPQHF. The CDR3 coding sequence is TGTGCCAGTAGTACGGGGACAGGGAGCAATCAGCCCCAGCATTTT.

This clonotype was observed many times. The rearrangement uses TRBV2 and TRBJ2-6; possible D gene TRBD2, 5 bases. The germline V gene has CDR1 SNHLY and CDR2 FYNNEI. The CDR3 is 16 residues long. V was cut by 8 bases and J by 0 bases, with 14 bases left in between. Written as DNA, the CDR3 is TGTGCCAGCTTAGGCAGGAGGAGCTCTGGGGCCAACGTCCTGACTTTC. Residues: CASLGRRSSGANVLTF.

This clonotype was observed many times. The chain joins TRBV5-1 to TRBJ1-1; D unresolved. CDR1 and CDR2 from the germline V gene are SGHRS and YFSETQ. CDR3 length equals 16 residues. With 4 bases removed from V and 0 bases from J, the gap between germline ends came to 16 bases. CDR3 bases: TGCGCCAGCAGCCTAGGACCGACTAAAGTGAACACTGAAGCTTTCTTT. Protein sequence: CASSLGPTKVNTEAFF.

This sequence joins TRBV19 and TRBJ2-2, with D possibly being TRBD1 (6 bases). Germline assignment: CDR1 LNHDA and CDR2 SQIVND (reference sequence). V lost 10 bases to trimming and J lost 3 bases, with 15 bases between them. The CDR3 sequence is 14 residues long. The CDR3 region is CATQSRGYTGELFF. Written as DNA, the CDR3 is TGTGCCACCCAAAGCAGGGGATACACCGGGGAGCTGTTTTTT.

CDR3 region: CASSPRTGLRTEAFF. The CDR3 DNA reads TGTGCCAGCTCACCCCGGACAGGGTTGAGGACTGAAGCTTTCTTT. The chain recombines TRBV18 with TRBJ1-1; TRBD1 agrees at 8 bases. The CDR3 is made up of 15 amino acids. Germline V gene lookup returns CDR1 KGHSH and CDR2 LQKENI. Losses at the gene ends were 3 bases for V and 5 bases for J; bases not matched to a gene: 8.

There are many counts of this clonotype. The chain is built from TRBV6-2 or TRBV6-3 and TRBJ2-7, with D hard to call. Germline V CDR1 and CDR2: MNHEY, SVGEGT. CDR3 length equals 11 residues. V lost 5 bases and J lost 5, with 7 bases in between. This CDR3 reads CASSPRHEQYF. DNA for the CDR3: TGTGCCAGCAGTCCTCGGCACGAGCAGTACTTC.

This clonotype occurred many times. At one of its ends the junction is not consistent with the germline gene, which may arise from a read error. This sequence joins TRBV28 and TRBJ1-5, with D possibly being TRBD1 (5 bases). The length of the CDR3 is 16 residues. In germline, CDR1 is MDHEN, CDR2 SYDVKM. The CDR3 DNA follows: TGTGCCAGCAGTTTATTGAGAGGGACGAGCAGTCAGCCCCAGCATTTT. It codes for CASSLLRGTSSQPQHF. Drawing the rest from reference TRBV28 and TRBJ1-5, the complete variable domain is DVKVTQSSRYLVKRTGEKVFLECVQDMDHENMFWYRQDPGLGLRLIYFSYDVKMKEKGDIPEGYSVSREKKERFSLILESASTNQTSMYLCASSLLRGTSSQPQHFGDGTRLSIL.

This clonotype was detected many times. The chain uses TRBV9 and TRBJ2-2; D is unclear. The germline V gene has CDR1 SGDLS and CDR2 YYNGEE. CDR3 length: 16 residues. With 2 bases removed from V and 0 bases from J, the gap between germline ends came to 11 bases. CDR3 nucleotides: TGTGCCAGCAGCGTTTTACTGATAGCGAACACCGGGGAGCTGTTTTTT. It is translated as CASSVLLIANTGELFF.

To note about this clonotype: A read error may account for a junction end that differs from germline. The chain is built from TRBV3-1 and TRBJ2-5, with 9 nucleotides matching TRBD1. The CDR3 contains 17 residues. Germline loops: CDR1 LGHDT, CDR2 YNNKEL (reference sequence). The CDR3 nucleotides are TGTGTCAGCAGCCAAGGGACACCCGGGACAGGGCTGGAGACCCAGTACTTC. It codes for CVSSQGTPGTGLETQYF.

This CDR3 reads CASSLLGQGRHEQYF. The DNA for the CDR3 is TGTGCCAGCAGTCTCCTAGGACAGGGACGCCACGAGCAGTACTTC. The chain has TRBV6-1 and TRBJ2-7; TRBD1 matches 8 bases. Per germline, CDR1 MNHNS and CDR2 SASEGT. The CDR3 length is 15 residues. V shed 5 bases, J shed 5 bases, and the junction held 11 bases outside the gene matches.

CDR3 bases: TGTGCCAGCAGCTTAGTGGGGGGGAGGAGGAACACTGAAGCTTTCTTT. Translated: CASSLVGGRRNTEAFF. V and J are TRBV11-1 and TRBJ1-1; a possible D gene is TRBD1 (5 bases). CDR1 is SGHAT and CDR2 is FQDESV in the germline V gene (reference sequence). This CDR3 is built from 16 residues. The V end was cut by 1 base, the J end by 1 base, with 13 bases between.

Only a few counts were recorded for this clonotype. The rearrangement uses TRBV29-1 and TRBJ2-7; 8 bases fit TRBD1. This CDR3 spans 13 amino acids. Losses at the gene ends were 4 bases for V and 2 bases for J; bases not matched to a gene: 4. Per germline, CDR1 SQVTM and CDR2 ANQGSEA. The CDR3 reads CSVAATGAYEQYF. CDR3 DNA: TGCAGCGTTGCCGCGACAGGGGCCTACGAGCAGTACTTC.

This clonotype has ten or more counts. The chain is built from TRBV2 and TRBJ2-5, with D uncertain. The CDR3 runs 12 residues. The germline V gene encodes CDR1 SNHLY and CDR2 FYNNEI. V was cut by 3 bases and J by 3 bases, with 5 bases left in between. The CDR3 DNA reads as TGTGCCAGCAGTGAGTGGAAAGAGACCCAGTACTTC. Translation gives CASSEWKETQYF.

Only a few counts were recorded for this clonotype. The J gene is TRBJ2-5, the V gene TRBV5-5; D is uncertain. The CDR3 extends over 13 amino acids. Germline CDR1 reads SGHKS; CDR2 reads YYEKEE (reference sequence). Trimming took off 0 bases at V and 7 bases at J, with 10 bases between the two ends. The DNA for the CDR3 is TGTGCCAGCAGCTTGGAGGGTATAGGGACCCAGTACTTC. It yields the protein CASSLEGIGTQYF.

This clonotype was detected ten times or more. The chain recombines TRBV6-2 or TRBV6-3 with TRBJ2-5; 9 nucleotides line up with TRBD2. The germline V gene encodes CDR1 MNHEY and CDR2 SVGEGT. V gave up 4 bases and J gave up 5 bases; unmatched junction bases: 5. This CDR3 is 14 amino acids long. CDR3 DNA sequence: TGTGCCAGCAGTTTTAGCGGGAGTTGGGAGACCCAGTACTTC. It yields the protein CASSFSGSWETQYF.

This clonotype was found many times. The CDR3: CASSLSLGYYGYTF. CDR3 nucleotide sequence: TGTGCCAGCAGTTTATCTCTGGGGTACTATGGCTACACCTTC. This chain connects TRBV12-3 or TRBV12-4 to TRBJ1-2; no firm D call. This CDR3 contains 14 residues. Trimming took 2 bases from V and 3 from J, leaving 10 bases between them.

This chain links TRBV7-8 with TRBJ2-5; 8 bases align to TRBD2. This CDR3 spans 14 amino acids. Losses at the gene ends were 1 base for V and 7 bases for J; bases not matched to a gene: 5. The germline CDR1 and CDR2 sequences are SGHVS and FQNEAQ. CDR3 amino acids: CASSLDSRGGTQYF. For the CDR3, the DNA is TGTGCCAGCAGCTTAGACTCCCGGGGGGGGACCCAGTACTTC.

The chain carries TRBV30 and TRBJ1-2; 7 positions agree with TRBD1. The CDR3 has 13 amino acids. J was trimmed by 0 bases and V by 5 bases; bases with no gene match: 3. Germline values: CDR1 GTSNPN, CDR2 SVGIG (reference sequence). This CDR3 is CAWAGQANYGYTF. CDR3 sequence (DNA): TGTGCCTGGGCAGGACAGGCTAACTATGGCTACACCTTC.

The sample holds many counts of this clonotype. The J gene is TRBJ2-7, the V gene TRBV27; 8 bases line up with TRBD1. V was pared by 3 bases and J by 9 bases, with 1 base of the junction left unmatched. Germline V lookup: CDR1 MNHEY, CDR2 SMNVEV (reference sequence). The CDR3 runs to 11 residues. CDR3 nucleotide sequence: TGTGCCAGCAGTTTGACAGGGGTGCAGTACTTC. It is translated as CASSLTGVQYF.

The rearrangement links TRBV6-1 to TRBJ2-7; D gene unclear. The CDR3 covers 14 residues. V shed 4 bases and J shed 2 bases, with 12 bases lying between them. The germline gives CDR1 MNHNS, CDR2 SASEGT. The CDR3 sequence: CASSASAATYEQYF. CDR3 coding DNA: TGTGCCAGCAGTGCGTCCGCGGCCACCTACGAGCAGTACTTC.

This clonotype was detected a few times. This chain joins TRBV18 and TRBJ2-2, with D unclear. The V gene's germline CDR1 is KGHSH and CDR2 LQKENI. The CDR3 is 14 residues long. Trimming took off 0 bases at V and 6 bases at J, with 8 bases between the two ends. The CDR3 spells CASSPPWMAGELFF. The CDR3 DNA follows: TGTGCCAGCTCACCACCGTGGATGGCCGGGGAGCTGTTTTTT.

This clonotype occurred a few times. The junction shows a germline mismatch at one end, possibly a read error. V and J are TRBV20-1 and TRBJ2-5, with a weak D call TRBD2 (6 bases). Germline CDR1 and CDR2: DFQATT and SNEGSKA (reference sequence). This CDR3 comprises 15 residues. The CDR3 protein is CSARDGASDQETRYF. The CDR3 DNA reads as TGCAGTGCTAGAGATGGGGCTAGCGACCAAGAGACCCGGTACTTC.

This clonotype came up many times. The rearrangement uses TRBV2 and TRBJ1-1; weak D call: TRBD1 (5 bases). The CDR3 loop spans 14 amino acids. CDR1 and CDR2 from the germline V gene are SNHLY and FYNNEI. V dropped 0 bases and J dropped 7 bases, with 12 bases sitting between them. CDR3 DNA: TGTGCCAGCAGTGAAGCCAACAGGAGGAATGAAGCTTTCTTT. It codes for CASSEANRRNEAFF. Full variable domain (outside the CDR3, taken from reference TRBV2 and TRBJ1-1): EPEVTQTPSHQVTQMGQEVILRCVPISNHLYFYWYRQILGQKVEFLVSFYNNEISEKSEIFDDQFSVERPDGSNFTLKIRSTKLEDSAMYFCASSEANRRNEAFFGQGTRLTVV.

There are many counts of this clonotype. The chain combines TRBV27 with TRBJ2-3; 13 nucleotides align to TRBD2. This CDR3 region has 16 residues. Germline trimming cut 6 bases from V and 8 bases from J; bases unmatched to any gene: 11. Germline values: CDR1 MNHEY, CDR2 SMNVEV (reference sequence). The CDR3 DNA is TGTGCCAGCAGCAGACCGGGACTAGCGGGATCGGGTACGCAGTATTTT. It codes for CASSRPGLAGSGTQYF.

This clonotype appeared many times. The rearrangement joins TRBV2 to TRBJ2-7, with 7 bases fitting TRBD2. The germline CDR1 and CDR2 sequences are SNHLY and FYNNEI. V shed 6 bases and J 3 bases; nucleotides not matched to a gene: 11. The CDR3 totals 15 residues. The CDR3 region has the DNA TGTGCCAGCAGGGTCGAGGCGGGAGAGGACTACGAGCAGTACTTC. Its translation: CASRVEAGEDYEQYF.

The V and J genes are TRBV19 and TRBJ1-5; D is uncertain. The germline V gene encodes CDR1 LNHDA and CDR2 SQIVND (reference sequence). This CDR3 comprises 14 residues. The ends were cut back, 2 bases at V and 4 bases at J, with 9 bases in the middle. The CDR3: CASSISLGNQPQHF. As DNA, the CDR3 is TGTGCCAGTAGTATATCGTTGGGAAATCAGCCCCAGCATTTT.

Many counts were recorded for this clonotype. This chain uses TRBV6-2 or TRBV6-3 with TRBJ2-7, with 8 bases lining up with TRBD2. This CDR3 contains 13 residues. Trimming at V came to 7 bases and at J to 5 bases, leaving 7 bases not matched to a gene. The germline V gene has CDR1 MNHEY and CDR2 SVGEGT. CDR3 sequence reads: CASTWREDDEQYF. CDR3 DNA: TGTGCCAGCACTTGGCGGGAGGACGACGAGCAGTACTTC.